This TCR beta chain was sequenced in a study of response to subunit inactivated influenza vaccine. Germline CDR1 SGHRS, CDR2 YFSETQ. This CDR3 spans 12 amino acids. Trimming stripped 7 bases from V and 5 bases from J, with 12 bases between. Only one count was recorded for this clonotype. In TCRdb, the RT-PCR reads were re-called with MiXCR into one record per CDR3 protein. The sample consists of roughly 620,000 distinct CDR3 sequences, around 11% of them appearing once. In addition, the sample was reused for a study of T cells expressing NK-cell markers. That publication notes: UMI-tagged 5'RACE template switching yielded the TCR beta cDNA. Also leading the CD3+CD56-NKG2C+ fraction in several donors were these clonotypes. Whether expanded NKG2C+ T cell clones recognized HCMV stayed uncertain.

The clonotype comes from a man aged 50 to 59 who received an inactivated influenza vaccine. Specimen: PBMCs from blood, collected on the day of vaccination. The rearrangement links TRBV5-1 to TRBJ2-5; weak D call: TRBD1 (5 bases). The CDR3: CASRQGEETQYF. For the CDR3, the DNA is TGCGCCAGCCGCCAGGGTGAGGAGACCCAGTACTTC.